One sample yielded the 7 T cell receptor beta chains listed below, sequenced in a study of shared clonotypes between healthy human individuals (dated by TCRdb to the early 2020s). CD8 naive samples were obtained by positive selection for CCR7 among CD45RO-negative cells, yielding a CD45RA+CCR7+ population from which TemRA cells were excluded. The protocol used for the library was the immunoSEQ multiplex PCR assay. TCRdb took over this immuneACCESS table, retaining in-frame rearrangements with V and J assigned. Such tables are incomplete; in checked studies, under half of the missing clones stem from an unresolved V gene, and the remainder is unexplained. For this sample the table gives around 2.1 million clones, of which about 93% were detected only once. The top ten hold more than 1.5% of the sample. Sequenced sample: naive CD8+ T cells from PBMCs. The cell subset or site label for this specimen denotes: CD45RA+CCR7+. All receptors derive from a man in his late teens or twenties in good health. Some clones in this sample may be carry-over from other donors' samples.

This chain joins TRBV7-8 and TRBJ1-6; 9 bases agree with TRBD1. Germline V gene sequence: CDR1 SGHVS, CDR2 FQNEAQ. The CDR3 consists of 15 residues. With V trimmed by 5 bases and J by 9 bases, 8 bases remained unmatched. CDR3 sequence: CASSQKGQGPSPLHF. For the CDR3, the DNA is TGTGCCAGCAGCCAAAAGGGACAGGGTCCTTCACCCCTCCACTTT.

The V gene is TRBV27, the J gene TRBJ2-7, with D perhaps matching TRBD1 or TRBD2 (5 bases each). The CDR3 is made up of 14 amino acids. Germline V CDR1 and CDR2: MNHEY, SMNVEV (reference sequence). Trimming took 8 bases from V and 2 from J, leaving 16 bases between them. CDR3 coding DNA: TGTGCCAGCGGACCCCGGGACCGAACCTACGAGCAGTACTTC. This encodes CASGPRDRTYEQYF.

V is TRBV5-8 and J is TRBJ2-1; D uncertain. The CDR3 has 13 residues. With 7 bases removed from V and 10 bases from J, the gap between germline ends came to 18 bases. The germline CDR1 and CDR2 sequences are SGHTS and YDEGEE. CDR3 sequence (DNA): TGTGCCAGCCCTCGGCGGATCTCATACGAGCAGTTCTTC. As protein: CASPRRISYEQFF.

The chain uses TRBV28 and TRBJ2-5; D assignment may be TRBD1 or TRBD2 (5 bases each). The ends were cut back, 2 bases at V and 9 bases at J, with 13 bases in the middle. Germline V lookup: CDR1 MDHEN, CDR2 SYDVKM. The CDR3 covers 13 residues. The CDR3 spells CASSLEGPPAQYF. DNA of the CDR3: TGTGCCAGCAGTTTAGAGGGGCCCCCGGCCCAGTACTTC.

This clone is a singleton in its sample. The rearrangement joins TRBV7-9 to TRBJ2-2, with D hard to call. V lost 5 bases to trimming and J lost 0 bases, with 13 bases between them. This CDR3 contains 16 residues. Germline V gene data show CDR1 as SEHNR and CDR2 as FQNEAQ (reference sequence). CDR3 sequence reads: CASSRSADANTGELFF. The CDR3 nucleotides read TGTGCCAGCAGCCGAAGCGCCGACGCGAACACCGGGGAGCTGTTTTTT.

The chain links TRBV28 to TRBJ2-1; no clear D. The CDR3 extends over 16 amino acids. Trimming removed 2 bases at V and 9 bases at J, with 20 bases between. The germline CDR1 and CDR2 sequences are MDHEN and SYDVKM. Here the CDR3 reads CASSLKALSWRTEQFF. The DNA for the CDR3 is TGTGCCAGCAGTTTAAAGGCTCTGAGTTGGCGGACTGAGCAGTTCTTC.

The J gene is TRBJ2-1, the V gene TRBV2; D gene uncertain. The length of the CDR3 is 11 residues. Germline CDR1 SNHLY, CDR2 FYNNEI. The V and J ends lost 8 bases and 9 bases respectively, with 11 bases between them. The CDR3 reads CASLGSSEQFF. The CDR3 bases are TGTGCCAGCCTAGGGTCTAGTGAGCAGTTCTTC.